The 10 T cell receptor beta chains in this list originate from one sample, sequenced in a study of monozygotic twins with cystic fibrosis. Method: immunoSEQ multiplex PCR; TCRdb's copy keeps in-frame clones and lacks some. The profile shows around 27,000 clones, approximately 90% of them singletons. The source material was blood. All receptors come from a girl aged 2-10 years with cystic fibrosis.

The J gene is TRBJ2-3, the V gene TRBV11-3; tentative D call: TRBD1 (6 bases). Trimming left V 5 bases short and J 2 bases short, with 20 bases between. Looked up from germline, CDR1 is SGHNT and CDR2 is YENEEA. CDR3 length: 17 residues. The CDR3 DNA is TGTGCCAGCAGCCCAGGGGTGGGGTTTGGTCTCACAGATACGCAGTATTTT. Translating it yields CASSPGVGFGLTDTQYF.

The chain joins TRBV18 to TRBJ2-5, with D perhaps given as TRBD1 or TRBD2 (5 bases each). CDR1 and CDR2 (germline): KGHSH, LQKENI. Trimming pared 2 bases from V and 1 base from J, leaving 8 bases between. The CDR3 runs 14 residues. The CDR3: CASSPSGAQETQYF. CDR3 sequence (DNA): TGTGCCAGCTCACCATCCGGGGCCCAAGAGACCCAGTACTTC.

This chain joins TRBV5-1 and TRBJ2-2; D not resolved. From germline, CDR1 is SGHRS and CDR2 YFSETQ. This CDR3 has 11 amino acids. Between the trimmed V and J ends, which lost 0 bases and 6 bases, there was a span of 0 bases. CDR3 DNA: TGCGCCAGCAGCTTGGCCGGGGAGCTGTTTTTT. Translated: CASSLAGELFF.

This sequence joins TRBV18 and TRBJ2-7; weak D call: TRBD2 (6 bases). Looked up from germline, CDR1 is KGHSH and CDR2 is LQKENI. CDR3 length equals 16 residues. V was trimmed by 4 bases and J by 4 bases, leaving 20 bases between them. The CDR3 spells CASSLTGTGGLYEQYF. CDR3 DNA: TGTGCCAGCTCACTAACCGGGACTGGAGGCTTGTACGAGCAGTACTTC.

The CDR3 protein is CASSLLAGGLDEQFF. The CDR3 coding sequence is TGCGCCAGCAGCTTACTAGCGGGGGGGCTAGACGAGCAGTTCTTC. The chain recombines TRBV5-1 with TRBJ2-1; TRBD2 aligns across 13 bases. This CDR3 has 15 amino acids. V lost 2 bases, J lost 10 bases, and 6 bases stayed unmatched. Germline CDR1 reads SGHRS; CDR2 reads YFSETQ.

The chain links TRBV4-1 to TRBJ2-5, with 9 nucleotides matching TRBD2. Per germline, CDR1 MGHRA and CDR2 YSYEKL. The CDR3 has 16 residues. After removal of 3 bases from V and 1 base from J, the junction contained 6 bases not matched to a gene. The CDR3 here is CASSQGAGGTQETQYF. DNA for the CDR3: TGCGCCAGCAGCCAGGGAGCGGGGGGTACCCAAGAGACCCAGTACTTC.

As to this clone: The sample contains more than one DNA sequence encoding this CDR3. The gene calls are TRBV7-2 and TRBJ2-3, with D hard to call. Germline CDR1 reads SGHTA; CDR2 reads FQGNSA. V dropped 2 bases and J dropped 0 bases, with 9 bases sitting between them. The CDR3 is made up of 15 amino acids. CDR3 in DNA: TGTGCCAGCAGCTTACGGGCAACTAGCACAGATACGCAGTATTTT. It is translated as CASSLRATSTDTQYF.

V and J are TRBV5-1 and TRBJ2-1; 15 nucleotides line up with TRBD2. This CDR3 is 17 amino acids long. J gave up 4 bases and V 4 bases, and 6 bases lay outside the gene matches. The germline V gene has CDR1 SGHRS and CDR2 YFSETQ. CDR3 loop: CASSHGLAGGLYNEQFF. The CDR3 DNA is TGCGCCAGCAGCCACGGACTAGCGGGGGGGTTGTACAATGAGCAGTTCTTC. The full variable domain, its missing parts supplied by reference TRBV5-1 and TRBJ2-1, is KAGVTQTPRYLIKTRGQQVTLSCSPISGHRSVSWYQQTPGQGLQFLFEYFSETQRNKGNFPGRFSGRQFSNSRSEMNVSTLELGDSALYLCASSHGLAGGLYNEQFFGPGTRLTVL.

This rearrangement joins TRBV30 to TRBJ2-1; maybe TRBD2 (5 bases). This CDR3 has 15 amino acids. The V gene lost 0 bases and the J gene lost 0 bases, with 9 bases spanning the gap. Germline-derived CDR1 and CDR2 are GTSNPN and SVGIG (reference sequence). CDR3 amino acids: CAWSVEGGSYNEQFF. The CDR3 DNA is TGTGCCTGGAGTGTAGAGGGTGGCTCCTACAATGAGCAGTTCTTC.

The rearrangement links TRBV19 to TRBJ1-1, with D hard to call. The CDR3 contains 14 residues. Germline-derived CDR1 and CDR2 are LNHDA and SQIVND (reference sequence). V shed 3 bases and J shed 2 bases, with 10 bases lying between them. CDR3 in amino acids: CASSIAQLNTEAFF. The CDR3 DNA follows: TGTGCCAGTAGTATTGCACAGCTTAACACTGAAGCTTTCTTT.